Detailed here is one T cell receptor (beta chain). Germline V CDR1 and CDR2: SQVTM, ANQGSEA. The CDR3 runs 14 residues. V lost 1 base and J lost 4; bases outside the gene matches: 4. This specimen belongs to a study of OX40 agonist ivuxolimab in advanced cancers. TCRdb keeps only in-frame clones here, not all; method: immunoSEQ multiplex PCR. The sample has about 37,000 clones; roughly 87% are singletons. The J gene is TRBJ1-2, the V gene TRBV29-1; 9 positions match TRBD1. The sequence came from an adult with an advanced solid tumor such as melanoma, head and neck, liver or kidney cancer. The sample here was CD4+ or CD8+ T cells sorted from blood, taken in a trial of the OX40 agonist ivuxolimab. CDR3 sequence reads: CSVEGGQGGYGYTF. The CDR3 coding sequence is TGCAGCGTTGAAGGGGGACAGGGAGGCTATGGCTACACCTTC.